The 32 T cell receptor beta chains given below trace back to one sample, sequenced in a study of T cell responses to AZD1222 COVID-19 vaccine. Some clones are missing from TCRdb's copy, which holds only in-frame ones; the method was immunoSEQ multiplex PCR. This table holds 70,000 or so clones, less than 85% found once. Source: peripheral blood, taken 28 days after the second AZD1222 dose. Every receptor here comes from an adult who received the AZD1222 COVID-19 vaccine.

This clone was detected only once. The chain recombines TRBV30 with TRBJ1-6; D may be TRBD1 (6 bases). CDR1 is GTSNPN, CDR2 SVGIG, per germline (reference sequence). The CDR3 is 13 residues long. V was cut by 8 bases and J by 7 bases, with 15 bases left in between. Here the CDR3 reads CARKGTPNSPLHF. The CDR3 DNA sequence: TGTGCCAGAAAAGGGACACCCAATTCACCCCTCCACTTT.

The chain has TRBV2 and TRBJ2-7, with TRBD1 matching 7 bases. Germline V gene data show CDR1 as SNHLY and CDR2 as FYNNEI. The CDR3 covers 13 residues. Trimming at V came to 6 bases and at J to 3 bases, leaving 5 bases not matched to a gene. DNA for the CDR3: TGTGCCAGCAGACCCGGGACAGTCTACGAGCAGTACTTC. The encoded protein is CASRPGTVYEQYF.

This clone showed up just a few times. The J gene is TRBJ1-1, the V gene TRBV11-3; 12 bases map to TRBD1. Germline CDR1 SGHNT, CDR2 YENEEA. After removal of 5 bases from V and 4 bases from J, the junction contained 11 bases not matched to a gene. This CDR3 is 17 amino acids long. The CDR3 DNA is TGTGCCAGCAGCATAGGGACAGGGGGCCTTGTCGGCACTGAAGCTTTCTTT. This translates into CASSIGTGGLVGTEAFF.

This clone was seen only once. The V and J genes are TRBV6-4 and TRBJ2-5; D is perhaps TRBD1 (5 bases). Germline loops: CDR1 MRHNA, CDR2 SNTAGT. With 4 bases removed from V and 5 bases from J, the gap between germline ends came to 17 bases. CDR3 size: 15 residues. In DNA form, the CDR3 reads TGTGCCAGCAGTGTGATACAGGAACGTGAGGAGACCCAGTACTTC. The encoded protein is CASSVIQEREETQYF.

The rearrangement joins TRBV19 to TRBJ2-2, with D tentatively TRBD1 or TRBD2 (5 bases each). The CDR3 has 16 residues. Looked up from germline, CDR1 is LNHDA and CDR2 is SQIVND (reference sequence). V lost 2 bases to trimming and J lost 7 bases, with 17 bases between them. The CDR3: CASSISGTAGIGELFF. The DNA for the CDR3 is TGTGCCAGTAGTATATCCGGGACCGCTGGGATCGGGGAGCTGTTTTTT.

The genes are TRBV10-2 and TRBJ1-3, with 11 bases identical to TRBD1. The CDR3 extends over 14 amino acids. V lost 8 bases to trimming and J lost 6 bases; unmatched junction nucleotides: 6. CDR1 and CDR2 (germline): WSHSY, SAAADI. As DNA, the CDR3 is TGCGCCAGCCGGACAGGGGGCACAGAAAACACCATATATTTT. It translates to CASRTGGTENTIYF.

The J gene is TRBJ1-3, the V gene TRBV6-5; D is unclear. CDR1 and CDR2 from the germline V gene are MNHEY and SVGAGI. The V gene lost 6 bases and the J gene lost 2 bases, with 5 bases spanning the gap. CDR3 length: 12 amino acids. CDR3 region: CASRGPGNTIYF. The CDR3, as DNA: TGTGCCAGCAGGGGCCCTGGAAACACCATATATTTT.

The V call is TRBV4-1, the J call TRBJ2-5, with 11 bases matching TRBD2. Germline V CDR1 and CDR2: MGHRA, YSYEKL. V dropped 2 bases and J dropped 7; count of bases not matched to a gene: 18. The length of the CDR3 is 19 residues. In DNA, the CDR3 is TGCGCCAGCAGCCAAAGGTTACTAGCGGGAGCTAATGTTGATGGGACCCAGTACTTC. Translated: CASSQRLLAGANVDGTQYF.

The chain combines TRBV14 with TRBJ2-1; TRBD2 agrees at 7 bases. The CDR3 contains 15 residues. V was pared by 0 bases and J by 7 bases, with 6 bases of the junction left unmatched. The germline gives CDR1 SGHDN, CDR2 FVKESK. The CDR3 DNA is TGTGCCAGCAGCCAAGATAGGCGGGAGCAAAATGAGCAGTTCTTC. It is translated as CASSQDRREQNEQFF.

The rearrangement links TRBV28 to TRBJ1-1; TRBD1 agrees at 10 bases. CDR1 and CDR2 (germline): MDHEN, SYDVKM. There are 15 residues in the CDR3. Losses at the gene ends were 6 bases for V and 7 bases for J; bases not matched to a gene: 11. The CDR3 nucleotides are TGTGCCAGCAGACATGACAGGGGGCCCGTGTTTGAAGCTTTCTTT. It translates to CASRHDRGPVFEAFF.

About this clone: Other nucleotide sequences from this sample produce the same CDR3. The chain employs TRBV5-1 and TRBJ2-7; no clear D gene. Trimming stripped 0 bases from V and 4 bases from J, with 8 bases between. The germline gives CDR1 SGHRS, CDR2 YFSETQ. CDR3 length: 13 amino acids. CDR3 amino acids: CASSLEGRYEQYF. DNA for the CDR3: TGCGCCAGCAGCTTGGAGGGCAGGTACGAGCAGTACTTC.

This sequence joins TRBV24-1 and TRBJ2-1; weak D call: TRBD1 (6 bases). Germline CDR1 reads KGHDR; CDR2 reads SFDVKD. V was cut by 4 bases and J by 6 bases, with 12 bases left in between. The length of the CDR3 is 14 residues. CDR3 loop: CATSENQGFNEQFF. The CDR3 region has the DNA TGTGCCACCAGTGAAAACCAGGGGTTCAATGAGCAGTTCTTC.

The V gene is TRBV2, the J gene TRBJ1-1, with TRBD1 identical over 9 bases. J lost 0 bases, V lost 4 bases, and 6 bases had no gene match. CDR1 is SNHLY, CDR2 FYNNEI, per germline. The CDR3 contains 16 residues. The CDR3 sequence: CASSGFGQGMNTEAFF. Written as DNA, the CDR3 is TGTGCCAGCAGTGGGTTTGGACAGGGGATGAACACTGAAGCTTTCTTT.

The CDR3, as DNA: TGTGCCAGTAGTCCACTAGGTATGAACACTGAAGCTTTCTTT. Residues: CASSPLGMNTEAFF. V is TRBV19 and J is TRBJ1-1, with D unresolved. CDR1 LNHDA and CDR2 SQIVND come from the germline V gene (reference sequence). This CDR3 is built from 14 residues. Trimming shortened V by 5 bases and J by 0 bases, and 10 bases separated the two germline ends.

V usage is TRBV29-1 and J usage is TRBJ2-5, with no clear D. The germline V and J ends were trimmed by 4 bases and 4 bases, with 7 bases remaining between them. Germline V gene data show CDR1 as SQVTM and CDR2 as ANQGSEA. This CDR3 contains 11 residues. The CDR3 loop is CSVVPGETQYF. CDR3 DNA sequence: TGCAGCGTTGTGCCGGGAGAGACCCAGTACTTC.

This clone was recorded a few times. The chain employs TRBV12-3 or TRBV12-4 and TRBJ2-2; D ambiguous. The CDR3 loop spans 12 amino acids. The V end lost 4 bases, the J end lost 8 bases, and 8 bases lay between the germline ends. The CDR3 DNA reads TGTGCCAGCAGTTCCCCCAGTGGGGAGCTGTTTTTT. Translation: CASSSPSGELFF.

The chain employs TRBV5-1 and TRBJ1-3; D is perhaps TRBD1 (6 bases). The CDR3 totals 15 residues. V dropped 5 bases and J dropped 0 bases, with 12 bases sitting between them. The V gene's germline CDR1 is SGHRS and CDR2 YFSETQ. CDR3 protein: CASSLTGSSGNTIYF. The CDR3 DNA reads as TGCGCCAGCAGTCTTACAGGGAGCTCTGGAAACACCATATATTTT.

This clone was seen only once. This rearrangement joins TRBV7-2 to TRBJ2-7; 13 nucleotides match TRBD2. The CDR3 runs 15 residues. The V gene end was trimmed by 7 bases and the J gene end by 5 bases; junction bases not matched to a gene: 8. Germline CDR1 is SGHTA and CDR2 is FQGNSA. CDR3: CASNLNGLAGDEQYF. CDR3 DNA sequence: TGTGCCAGCAACCTAAACGGACTAGCGGGAGACGAGCAGTACTTC.

The V gene is TRBV7-9, the J gene TRBJ1-1; D remains ambiguous. V dropped 6 bases and J dropped 10 bases, with 12 bases sitting between them. Germline V lookup: CDR1 SEHNR, CDR2 FQNEAQ (reference sequence). This CDR3 has 11 amino acids. This chain's CDR3 is CASSPLDGAFF. The CDR3 nucleotides are TGTGCCAGCAGTCCCTTGGACGGAGCTTTCTTT.

The chain links TRBV5-1 to TRBJ1-4; D is unresolved. V was shortened by 6 bases and J by 5 bases, with 11 bases between the two germline ends. From germline, CDR1 is SGHRS and CDR2 YFSETQ. CDR3 length equals 13 residues. Written as DNA, the CDR3 is TGCGCCAGCAAGGAGTTTGAAAATGAAAAACTGTTTTTT. As protein: CASKEFENEKLFF.

This rearrangement joins TRBV6-5 to TRBJ2-2, with D maybe TRBD1 (5 bases). There are 13 residues in the CDR3. Trimming pared 2 bases from V and 7 bases from J, leaving 8 bases between. Germline V gene sequence: CDR1 MNHEY, CDR2 SVGAGI. In DNA, the CDR3 is TGTGCCAGCAGTTACCACAGGAACGGGGAGCTGTTTTTT. Translated: CASSYHRNGELFF.

The chain links TRBV3-1 (or the pseudogene TRBV3-2) to TRBJ1-2; 7 nucleotides align to TRBD1. CDR3 length: 17 residues. Trimming cost V 5 bases and J 4 bases; bases outside gene matches: 16. CDR1 LGHDT and CDR2 YNNKEL come from the germline V gene (reference sequence). This CDR3 is CASSSKTRDRGAYGYTF. The CDR3 coding sequence is TGTGCCAGCAGCTCGAAGACCCGGGACAGAGGGGCCTATGGCTACACCTTC.

This clone has only one observation. J is TRBJ1-5 and V is TRBV19; maybe TRBD1 (5 bases). Per germline, CDR1 LNHDA and CDR2 SQIVND (reference sequence). Trimming removed 3 bases from V and 2 bases from J, with 14 bases in between. The CDR3 covers 16 residues. Written as DNA, the CDR3 is TGTGCCAGTAGTATCCAACCCAGGGTAGGCAATCAGCCCCAGCATTTT. Its protein is CASSIQPRVGNQPQHF.

The V and J genes are TRBV14 and TRBJ1-2, with D unresolved. Trimming took off 1 base at V and 4 bases at J, with 19 bases between the two ends. Germline V gene sequence: CDR1 SGHDN, CDR2 FVKESK. The CDR3 has 17 amino acids. CDR3 sequence reads: CASSQGGLAVTSYGYTF. DNA of the CDR3: TGTGCCAGCAGCCAAGGAGGATTGGCTGTTACTAGCTATGGCTACACCTTC.

The sample holds one count of this clone. V and J are TRBV11-3 and TRBJ2-2; perhaps TRBD2 as D (5 bases). V was pared by 3 bases and J by 6 bases, with 8 bases between. CDR1 is SGHNT and CDR2 is YENEEA in the germline V gene. The CDR3 spans 13 residues. CDR3: CASSLDGAGELFF. CDR3 bases: TGTGCCAGCAGCTTGGACGGGGCCGGGGAGCTGTTTTTT.

The rearrangement links TRBV4-2 to TRBJ2-5; tentative D call: TRBD2 (5 bases). V gave up 3 bases and J gave up 0 bases, with 20 bases separating them. Germline-derived CDR1 and CDR2 are LGHNA and YNFKEQ. The CDR3 has 18 residues. The CDR3 region is CASSQVIASGRYQETQYF. DNA for the CDR3: TGTGCCAGCAGCCAGGTCATCGCCAGCGGCCGATACCAAGAGACCCAGTACTTC.

This clone has a handful of counts. This chain connects TRBV11-2 to TRBJ1-2; D perhaps matches TRBD1 (6 bases). Germline CDR1 and CDR2: SGHAT and FQNNGV. This CDR3 comprises 15 residues. Trimming shortened V by 2 bases and J by 3 bases, and 13 bases separated the two germline ends. CDR3 loop: CASSLKTGSYYGYTF. In DNA form, the CDR3 reads TGTGCCAGCAGCTTAAAAACAGGGTCGTACTATGGCTACACCTTC. Full variable domain (rest looked up from reference TRBV11-2 and TRBJ1-2): EAGVAQSPRYKIIEKRQSVAFWCNPISGHATLYWYQQILGQGPKLLIQFQNNGVVDDSQLPKDRFSAERLKGVDSTLKIQPAKLEDSAVYLCASSLKTGSYYGYTFGSGTRLTVV.

This chain connects TRBV5-4 to TRBJ2-5; TRBD2 aligns across 12 bases. In germline, CDR1 is SGHNT, CDR2 YYREEE (reference sequence). J was trimmed by 1 base and V by 0 bases; bases with no gene match: 1. This CDR3 contains 16 residues. The CDR3 nucleotides read TGTGCCAGCAGCTTGGGACTAGCGGGAGCCCAAGAGACCCAGTACTTC. Its translation is CASSLGLAGAQETQYF.

The gene calls are TRBV28 and TRBJ1-1; no clear D gene. The CDR3 sequence is 11 residues long. CDR1 is MDHEN and CDR2 is SYDVKM in the germline V gene. Trimming took off 6 bases at V and 5 bases at J, with 7 bases between the two ends. CDR3 bases: TGTGCCAGCAGGTCAAATACTGAAGCTTTCTTT. Protein product: CASRSNTEAFF.

The rearrangement joins TRBV27 to TRBJ1-1; D is unresolved. This CDR3 comprises 14 residues. Germline assignment: CDR1 MNHEY and CDR2 SMNVEV (reference sequence). V lost 5 bases and J lost 5, with 15 bases in between. The CDR3: CASSPMSVATEAFF. Written as DNA, the CDR3 is TGTGCCAGCAGTCCGATGTCAGTAGCAACTGAAGCTTTCTTT.

The chain's CDR3 is CASSPGASNTGELFF. The CDR3 region has the DNA TGTGCCAGTAGTCCGGGGGCCTCGAACACCGGGGAGCTGTTTTTT. The rearrangement links TRBV19 to TRBJ2-2; D might be TRBD1 or TRBD2, each matching 6 bases. Between the trimmed V and J ends, which lost 5 bases and 0 bases, there was a span of 10 bases. The CDR3 is 15 amino acids. Germline V gives CDR1 LNHDA, CDR2 SQIVND (reference sequence).

The CDR3 region has the DNA TGCGCCAGCAGCTTGGGGAACCAAGAGACCCAGTACTTC. Its protein is CASSLGNQETQYF. This chain links TRBV5-1 with TRBJ2-5; D gene uncertain. This CDR3 contains 13 residues. Trimming removed 0 bases at V and 0 bases at J, with 3 bases between. CDR1 and CDR2 from the germline V gene are SGHRS and YFSETQ.